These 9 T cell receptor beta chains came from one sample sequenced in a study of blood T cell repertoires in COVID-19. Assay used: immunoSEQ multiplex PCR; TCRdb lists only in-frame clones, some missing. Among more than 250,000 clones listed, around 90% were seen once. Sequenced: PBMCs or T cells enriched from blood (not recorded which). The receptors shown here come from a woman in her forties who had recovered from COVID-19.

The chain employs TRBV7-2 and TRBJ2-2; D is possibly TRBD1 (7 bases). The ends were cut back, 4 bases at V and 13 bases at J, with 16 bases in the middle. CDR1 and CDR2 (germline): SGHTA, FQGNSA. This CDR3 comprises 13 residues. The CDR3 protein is CASSSPTGRSLFF. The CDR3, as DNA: TGTGCCAGCAGCTCACCGACAGGGAGGTCGCTGTTTTTT.

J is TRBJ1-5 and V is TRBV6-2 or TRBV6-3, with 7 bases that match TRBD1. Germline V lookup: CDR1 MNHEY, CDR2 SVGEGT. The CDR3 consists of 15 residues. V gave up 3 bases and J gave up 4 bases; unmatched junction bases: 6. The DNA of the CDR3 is TGTGCCAGCAGTTATTTACAGGGGAGGAATCAGCCCCAGCATTTT. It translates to CASSYLQGRNQPQHF.

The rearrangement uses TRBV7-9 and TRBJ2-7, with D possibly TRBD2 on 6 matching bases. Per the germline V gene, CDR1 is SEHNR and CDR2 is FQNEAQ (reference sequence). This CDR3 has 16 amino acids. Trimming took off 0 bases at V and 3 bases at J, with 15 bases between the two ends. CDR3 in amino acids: CASSLAFRGKDYEQYF. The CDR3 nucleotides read TGTGCCAGCAGCTTAGCGTTTCGGGGGAAGGACTACGAGCAGTACTTC.

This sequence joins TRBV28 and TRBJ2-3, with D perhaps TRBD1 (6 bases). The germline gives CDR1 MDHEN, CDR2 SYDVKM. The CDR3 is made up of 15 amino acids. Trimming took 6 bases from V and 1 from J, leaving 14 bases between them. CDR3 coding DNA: TGTGCCAGCAGGGGCCAGGGGAGAGGCACAGATACGCAGTATTTT. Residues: CASRGQGRGTDTQYF.

CDR3 sequence: CASRPLTGGQQPQHF. DNA of the CDR3: TGTGCCAGCAGGCCCCTAACAGGGGGCCAACAGCCCCAGCATTTT. The chain has TRBV28 and TRBJ1-5; 9 bases are a match to TRBD1. V dropped 6 bases and J dropped 7; count of bases not matched to a gene: 10. Germline V lookup: CDR1 MDHEN, CDR2 SYDVKM. The length of the CDR3 is 15 residues. Filled out from reference TRBV28 and TRBJ1-5, the complete variable domain reads DVKVTQSSRYLVKRTGEKVFLECVQDMDHENMFWYRQDPGLGLRLIYFSYDVKMKEKGDIPEGYSVSREKKERFSLILESASTNQTSMYLCASRPLTGGQQPQHFGDGTRLSIL.

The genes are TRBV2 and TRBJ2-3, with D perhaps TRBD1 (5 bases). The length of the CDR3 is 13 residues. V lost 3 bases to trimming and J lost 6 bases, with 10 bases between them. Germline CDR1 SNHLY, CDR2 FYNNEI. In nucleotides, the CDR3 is TGTGCCAGCAGTGAGCAGGGCCCGGATACGCAGTATTTT. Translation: CASSEQGPDTQYF. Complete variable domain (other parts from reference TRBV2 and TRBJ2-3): EPEVTQTPSHQVTQMGQEVILRCVPISNHLYFYWYRQILGQKVEFLVSFYNNEISEKSEIFDDQFSVERPDGSNFTLKIRSTKLEDSAMYFCASSEQGPDTQYFGPGTRLTVL.

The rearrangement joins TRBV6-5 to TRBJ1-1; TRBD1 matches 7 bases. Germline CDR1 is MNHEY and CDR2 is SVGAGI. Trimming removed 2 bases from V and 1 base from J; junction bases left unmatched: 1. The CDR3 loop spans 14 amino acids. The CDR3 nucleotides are TGTGCCAGCAGTTACCACAGGGGGAACACTGAAGCTTTCTTT. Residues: CASSYHRGNTEAFF.

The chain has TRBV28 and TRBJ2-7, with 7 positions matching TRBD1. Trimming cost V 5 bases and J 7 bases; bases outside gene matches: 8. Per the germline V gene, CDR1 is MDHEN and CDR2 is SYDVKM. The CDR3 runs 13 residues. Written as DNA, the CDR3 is TGTGCCAGCAGTCACCCCTCAGGGGGTGAGCAGTACTTC. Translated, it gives CASSHPSGGEQYF.

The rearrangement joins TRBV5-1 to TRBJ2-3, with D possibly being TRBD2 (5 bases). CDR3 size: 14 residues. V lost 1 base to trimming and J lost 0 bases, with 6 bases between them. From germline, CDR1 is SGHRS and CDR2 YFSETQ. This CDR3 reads CASSLPGSTDTQYF. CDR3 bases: TGCGCCAGCAGCTTGCCGGGGAGCACAGATACGCAGTATTTT.